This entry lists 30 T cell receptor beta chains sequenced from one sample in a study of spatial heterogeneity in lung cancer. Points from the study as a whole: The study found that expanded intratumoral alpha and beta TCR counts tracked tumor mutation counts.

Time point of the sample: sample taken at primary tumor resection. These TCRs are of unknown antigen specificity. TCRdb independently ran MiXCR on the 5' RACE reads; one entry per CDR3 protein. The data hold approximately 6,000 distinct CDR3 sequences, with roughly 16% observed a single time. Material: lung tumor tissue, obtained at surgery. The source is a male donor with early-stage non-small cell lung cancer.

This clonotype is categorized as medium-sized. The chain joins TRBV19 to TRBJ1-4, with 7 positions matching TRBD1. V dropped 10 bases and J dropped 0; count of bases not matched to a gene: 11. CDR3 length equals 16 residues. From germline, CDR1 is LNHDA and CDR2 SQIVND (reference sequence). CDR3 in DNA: TGTGCCACCACTTCGACAGGGAGGGCAACTAATGAAAAACTGTTTTTT. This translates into CATTSTGRATNEKLFF. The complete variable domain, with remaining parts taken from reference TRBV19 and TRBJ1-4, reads DGGITQSPKYLFRKEGQNVTLSCEQNLNHDAMYWYRQDPGQGLRLIYYSQIVNDFQKGDIAEGYSVSREKKESFPLTVTSAQKNPTAFYLCATTSTGRATNEKLFFGSGTQLSVL.

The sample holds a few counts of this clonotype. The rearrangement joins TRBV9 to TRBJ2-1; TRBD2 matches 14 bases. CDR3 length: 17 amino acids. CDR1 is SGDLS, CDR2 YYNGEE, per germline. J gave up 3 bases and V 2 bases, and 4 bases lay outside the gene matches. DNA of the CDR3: TGTGCCAGCAGCGTTGGGACTAGCGGGGGCCTCTACAATGAGCAGTTCTTC. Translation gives CASSVGTSGGLYNEQFF.

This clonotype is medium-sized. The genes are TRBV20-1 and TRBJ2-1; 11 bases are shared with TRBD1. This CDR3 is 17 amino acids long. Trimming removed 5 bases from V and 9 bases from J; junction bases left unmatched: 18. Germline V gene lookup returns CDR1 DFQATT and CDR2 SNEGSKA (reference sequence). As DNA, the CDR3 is TGCAGTGCTCAATTACCTCTCGGGACAGGGGGTATTGGTGAGCAGTTCTTC. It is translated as CSAQLPLGTGGIGEQFF.

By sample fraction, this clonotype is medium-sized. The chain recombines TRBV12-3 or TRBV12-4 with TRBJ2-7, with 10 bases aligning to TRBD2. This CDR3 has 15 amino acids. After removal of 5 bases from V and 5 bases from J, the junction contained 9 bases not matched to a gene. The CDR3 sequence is CASSPSGRGSHEQYF. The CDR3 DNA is TGTGCCAGCAGTCCGAGCGGGAGGGGGTCCCACGAGCAGTACTTC.

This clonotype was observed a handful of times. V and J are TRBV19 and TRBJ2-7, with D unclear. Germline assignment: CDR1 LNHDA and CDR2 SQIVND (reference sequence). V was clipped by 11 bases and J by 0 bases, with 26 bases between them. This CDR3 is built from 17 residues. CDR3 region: CAPSLDQTASSSYEQYF. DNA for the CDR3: TGTGCCCCTTCTCTCGATCAAACAGCCTCTAGCTCCTACGAGCAGTACTTC.

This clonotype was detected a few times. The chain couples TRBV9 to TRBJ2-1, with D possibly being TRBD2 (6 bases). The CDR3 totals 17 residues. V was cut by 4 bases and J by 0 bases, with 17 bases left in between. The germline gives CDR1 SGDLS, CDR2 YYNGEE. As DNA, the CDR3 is TGTGCCAGCAGCTCAGAGGGAGGACCCAACTCCTACAATGAGCAGTTCTTC. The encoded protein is CASSSEGGPNSYNEQFF. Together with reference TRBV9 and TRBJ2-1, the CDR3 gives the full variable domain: DSGVTQTPKHLITATGQRVTLRCSPRSGDLSVYWYQQSLDQGLQFLIQYYNGEERAKGNILERFSAQQFPDLHSELNLSSLELGDSALYFCASSSEGGPNSYNEQFFGPGTRLTVL.

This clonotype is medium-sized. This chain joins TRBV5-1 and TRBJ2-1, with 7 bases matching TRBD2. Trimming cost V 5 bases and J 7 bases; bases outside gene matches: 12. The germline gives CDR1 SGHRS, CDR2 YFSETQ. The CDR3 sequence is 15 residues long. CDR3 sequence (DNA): TGCGCCAGCAGGTGGGGCGCGGGAGAGAGGAATGAGCAGTTCTTC. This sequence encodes CASRWGAGERNEQFF.

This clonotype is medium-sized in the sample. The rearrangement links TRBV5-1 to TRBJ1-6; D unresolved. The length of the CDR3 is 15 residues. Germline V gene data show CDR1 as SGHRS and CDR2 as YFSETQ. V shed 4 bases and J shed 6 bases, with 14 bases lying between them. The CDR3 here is CASSNRTDINSPLHF. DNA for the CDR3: TGCGCCAGCAGCAACCGGACGGATATTAATTCACCCCTCCACTTT.

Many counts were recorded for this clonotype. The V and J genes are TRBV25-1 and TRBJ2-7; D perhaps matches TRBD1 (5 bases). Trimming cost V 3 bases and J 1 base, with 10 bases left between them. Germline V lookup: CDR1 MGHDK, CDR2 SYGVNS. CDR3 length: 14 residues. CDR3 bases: TGTGCCAGCAGTGATAATGGGGCTTCCTACGAGCAGTACTTC. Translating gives CASSDNGASYEQYF.

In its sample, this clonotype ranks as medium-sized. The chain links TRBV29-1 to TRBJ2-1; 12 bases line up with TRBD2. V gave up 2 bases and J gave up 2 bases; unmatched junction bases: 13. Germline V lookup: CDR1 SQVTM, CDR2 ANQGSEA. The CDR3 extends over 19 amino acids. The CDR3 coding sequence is TGCAGCGTTGAAATATGGACTAGCGGGAAACCCGACACCTACAATGAGCAGTTCTTC. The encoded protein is CSVEIWTSGKPDTYNEQFF.

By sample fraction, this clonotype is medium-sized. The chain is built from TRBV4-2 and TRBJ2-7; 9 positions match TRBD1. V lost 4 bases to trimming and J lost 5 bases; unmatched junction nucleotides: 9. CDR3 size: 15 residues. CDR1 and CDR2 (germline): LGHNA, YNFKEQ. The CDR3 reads CASSLAGTGIHEQYF. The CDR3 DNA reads TGTGCCAGCAGCCTTGCTGGGACAGGGATCCACGAGCAGTACTTC.

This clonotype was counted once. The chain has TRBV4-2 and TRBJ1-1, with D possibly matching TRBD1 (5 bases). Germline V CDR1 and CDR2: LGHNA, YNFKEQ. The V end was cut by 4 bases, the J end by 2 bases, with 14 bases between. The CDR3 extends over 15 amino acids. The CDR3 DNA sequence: TGTGCCAGCAGCCTCTACCGGGACCTAAACACTGAAGCTTTCTTT. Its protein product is CASSLYRDLNTEAFF.

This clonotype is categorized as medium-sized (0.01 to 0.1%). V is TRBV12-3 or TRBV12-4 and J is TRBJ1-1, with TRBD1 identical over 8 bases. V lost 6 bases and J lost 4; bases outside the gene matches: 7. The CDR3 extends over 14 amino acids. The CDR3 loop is CASSYGQGGTEAFF. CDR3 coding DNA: TGTGCCAGCAGCTACGGACAGGGAGGCACTGAAGCTTTCTTT.

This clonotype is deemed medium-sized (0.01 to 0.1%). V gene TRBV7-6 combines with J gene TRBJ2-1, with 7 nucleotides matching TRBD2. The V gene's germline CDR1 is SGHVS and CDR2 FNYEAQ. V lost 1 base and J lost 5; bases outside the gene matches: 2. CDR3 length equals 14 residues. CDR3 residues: CASSLGLADNEQFF. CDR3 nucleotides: TGTGCCAGCAGCTTAGGACTAGCCGACAATGAGCAGTTCTTC.

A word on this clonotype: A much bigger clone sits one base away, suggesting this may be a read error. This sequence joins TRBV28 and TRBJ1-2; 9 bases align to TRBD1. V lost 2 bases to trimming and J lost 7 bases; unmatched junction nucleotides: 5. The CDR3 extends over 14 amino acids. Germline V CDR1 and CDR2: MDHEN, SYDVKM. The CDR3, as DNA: TGTGCCAGCAGTTTAGGACAGGGGTGGACTGGCTACACCTTC. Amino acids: CASSLGQGWTGYTF.

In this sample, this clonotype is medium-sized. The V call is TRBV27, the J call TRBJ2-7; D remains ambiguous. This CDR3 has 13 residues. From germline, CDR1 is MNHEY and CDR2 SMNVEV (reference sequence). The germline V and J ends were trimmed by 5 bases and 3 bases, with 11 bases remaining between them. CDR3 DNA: TGTGCCAGCAGTCCCCAGGTGAACTACGAGCAGTACTTC. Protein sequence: CASSPQVNYEQYF.

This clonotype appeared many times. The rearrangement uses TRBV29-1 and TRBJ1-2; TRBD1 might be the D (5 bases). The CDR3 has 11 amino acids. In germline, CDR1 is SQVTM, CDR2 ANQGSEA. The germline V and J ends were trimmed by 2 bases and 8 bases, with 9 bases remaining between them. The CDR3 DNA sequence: TGCAGCGTTGAATGGGGGAACGGCTACACCTTC. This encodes CSVEWGNGYTF.

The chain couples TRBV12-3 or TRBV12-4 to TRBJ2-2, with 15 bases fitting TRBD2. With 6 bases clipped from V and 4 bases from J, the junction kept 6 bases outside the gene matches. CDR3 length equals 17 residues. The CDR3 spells CASRWTSGRAGTGELFF. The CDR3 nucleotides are TGTGCCAGCAGGTGGACTAGCGGGAGGGCTGGCACCGGGGAGCTGTTTTTT.

Written as DNA, the CDR3 is TGTGCCAGCAGCCTAGCCCCCACAGATACGCAGTATTTT. Its protein product is CASSLAPTDTQYF. The rearrangement joins TRBV7-3 to TRBJ2-3, with D possibly being TRBD2 (5 bases). With 5 bases removed from V and 2 bases from J, the gap between germline ends came to 8 bases. Germline V lookup: CDR1 SGHTA, CDR2 FQGTGA. The CDR3 has 13 amino acids.

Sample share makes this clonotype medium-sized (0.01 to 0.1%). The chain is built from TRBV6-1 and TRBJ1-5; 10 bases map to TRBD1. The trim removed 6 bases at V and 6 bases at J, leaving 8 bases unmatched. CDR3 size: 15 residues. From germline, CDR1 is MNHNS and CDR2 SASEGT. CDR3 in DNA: TGTGCCAGCAGCTCAACCGGGACAGGGGTTCAGCCCCAGCATTTT. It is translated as CASSSTGTGVQPQHF.

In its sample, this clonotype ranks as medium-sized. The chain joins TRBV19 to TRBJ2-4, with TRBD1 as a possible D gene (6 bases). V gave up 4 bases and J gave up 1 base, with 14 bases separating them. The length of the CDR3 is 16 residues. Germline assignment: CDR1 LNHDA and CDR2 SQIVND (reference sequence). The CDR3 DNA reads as TGTGCCAGTAGTACCGGACAGCCTGGGGCCAAAAACATTCAGTACTTC. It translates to CASSTGQPGAKNIQYF.

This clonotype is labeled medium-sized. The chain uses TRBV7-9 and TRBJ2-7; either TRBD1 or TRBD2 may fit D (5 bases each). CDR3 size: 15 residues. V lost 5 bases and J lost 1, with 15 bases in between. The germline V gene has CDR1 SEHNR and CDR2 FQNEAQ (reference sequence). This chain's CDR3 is CASSETGRESYEQYF. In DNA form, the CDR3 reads TGTGCCAGCAGCGAAACGGGACGTGAATCCTACGAGCAGTACTTC.

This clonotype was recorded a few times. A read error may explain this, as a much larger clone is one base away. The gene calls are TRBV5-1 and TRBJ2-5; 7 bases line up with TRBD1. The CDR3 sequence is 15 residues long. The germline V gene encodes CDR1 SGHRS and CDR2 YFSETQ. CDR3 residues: CVSSLEARGRETQYF. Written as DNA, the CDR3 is TGCGTCAGCAGCTTGGAAGCCAGGGGGAGAGAGACCCAGTACTTC.

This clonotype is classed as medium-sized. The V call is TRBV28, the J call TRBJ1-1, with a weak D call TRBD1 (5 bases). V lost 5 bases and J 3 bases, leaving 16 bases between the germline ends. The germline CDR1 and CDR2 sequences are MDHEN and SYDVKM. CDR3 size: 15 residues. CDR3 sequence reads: CASSAPRVWDTEAFF. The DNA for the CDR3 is TGTGCCAGCAGTGCCCCCAGGGTGTGGGACACTGAAGCTTTCTTT.

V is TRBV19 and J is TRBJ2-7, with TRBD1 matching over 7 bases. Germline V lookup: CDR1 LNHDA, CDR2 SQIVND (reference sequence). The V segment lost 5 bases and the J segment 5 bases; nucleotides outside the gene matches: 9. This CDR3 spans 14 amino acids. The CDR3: CASSPRDRAHEQYF. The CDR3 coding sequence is TGTGCCAGTAGTCCCAGAGACAGGGCCCACGAGCAGTACTTC.

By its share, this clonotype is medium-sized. DNA for the CDR3: TGTGCCAGCAGCCAAGATACCAGGGAGACCCAGTACTTC. This sequence encodes CASSQDTRETQYF. J is TRBJ2-5 and V is TRBV4-2; D gene unclear. Trimming removed 0 bases from V and 5 bases from J, with 7 bases in between. CDR3 length: 13 amino acids. Germline V gives CDR1 LGHNA, CDR2 YNFKEQ.

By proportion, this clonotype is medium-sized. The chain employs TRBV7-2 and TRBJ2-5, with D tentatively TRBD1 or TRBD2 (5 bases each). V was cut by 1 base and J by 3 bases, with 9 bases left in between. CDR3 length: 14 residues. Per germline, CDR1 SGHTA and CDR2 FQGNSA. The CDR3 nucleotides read TGTGCCAGCAGCTTAGACGGGGCTAAAGAGACCCAGTACTTC. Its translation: CASSLDGAKETQYF.

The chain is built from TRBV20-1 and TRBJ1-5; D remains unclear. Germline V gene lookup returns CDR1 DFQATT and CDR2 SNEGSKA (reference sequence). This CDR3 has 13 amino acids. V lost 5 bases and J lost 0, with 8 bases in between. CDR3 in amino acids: CSAPDGSNQPQHF. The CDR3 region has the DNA TGCAGTGCTCCCGACGGTAGCAATCAGCCCCAGCATTTT.

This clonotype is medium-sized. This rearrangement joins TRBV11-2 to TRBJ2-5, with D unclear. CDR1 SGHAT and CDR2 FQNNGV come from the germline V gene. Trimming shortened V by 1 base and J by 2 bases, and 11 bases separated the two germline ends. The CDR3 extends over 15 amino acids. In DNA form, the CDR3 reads TGTGCCAGCAGCTTAGTGGACGGAGTTCAAGAGACCCAGTACTTC. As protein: CASSLVDGVQETQYF.

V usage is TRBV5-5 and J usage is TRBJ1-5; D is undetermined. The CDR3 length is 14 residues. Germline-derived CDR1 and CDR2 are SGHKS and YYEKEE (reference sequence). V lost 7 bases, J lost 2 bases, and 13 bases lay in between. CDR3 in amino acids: CASAWGGGNQPQHF. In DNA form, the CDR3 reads TGTGCCAGCGCATGGGGAGGAGGCAATCAGCCCCAGCATTTT.